This T cell receptor beta chain was documented in a study of CD8+CD57+ T cells in acquired aplastic anemia. Across the study: Isolated CD4+ and CD8+ cells, once sorted, yielded DNA averaging roughly 3.2 ug.

Sequencing was done on patients that had shown CD8+CD57+ cell expansion by flow cytometry. Germline CDR1 SGHTA, CDR2 FQGNSA. This CDR3 comprises 18 residues. V shed 1 base, J shed 6 bases, and the junction held 10 bases outside the gene matches. Genomic DNA acted as the template from which TCR beta VDJ combination and CDR3 sequence profiling were carried out. Each CDR3 protein gets one entry after TCRdb re-called the reads with MiXCR. This table holds 200,000 or so distinct CDR3 sequences, 48% found once. This clonotype has ten or more counts. The chain is built from TRBV7-2 and TRBJ2-1, with 12 bases fitting TRBD2. The receptor's source is a human donor with aplastic anemia. Sequenced: sorted CD4+, CD8+, or CD8+CD57+ T cells (not recorded which) from PBMCs. CDR3 region: CASSLEGLAGRLVNEQFF. CDR3 in DNA: TGTGCCAGCAGCTTAGAGGGACTAGCGGGCCGTCTAGTCAATGAGCAGTTCTTC.